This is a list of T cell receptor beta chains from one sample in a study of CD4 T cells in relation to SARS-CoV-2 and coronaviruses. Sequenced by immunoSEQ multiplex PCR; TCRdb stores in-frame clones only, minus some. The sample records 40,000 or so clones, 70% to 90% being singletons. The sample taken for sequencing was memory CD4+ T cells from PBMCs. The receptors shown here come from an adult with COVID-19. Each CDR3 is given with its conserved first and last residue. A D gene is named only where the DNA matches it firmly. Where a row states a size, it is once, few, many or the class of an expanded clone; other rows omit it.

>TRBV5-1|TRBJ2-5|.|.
TGCGCCAGCAGCTTGGCGCGTTTGAGGACCGGGTGGGGAGAGACCCAGTACTTC
CASSLARLRTGWGETQYF
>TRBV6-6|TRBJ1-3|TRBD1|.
TGTGCCAGCAGTTTGACAGGGGATAATGGAAACACCATATATTTT
CASSLTGDNGNTIYF
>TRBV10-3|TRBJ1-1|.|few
TGTGCCTCGACGACGGGGGAGGGGAACACTGAAGCTTTCTTT
CASTTGEGNTEAFF
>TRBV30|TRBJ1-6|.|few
TGTGCCTGGAGTGGGCAGGGTAATTCACCCCTCCACTTT
CAWSGQGNSPLHF
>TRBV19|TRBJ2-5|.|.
TGTGCCAGTAGTACATACGGGCAGGGGGGAGAGACCCAGTACTTC
CASSTYGQGGETQYF
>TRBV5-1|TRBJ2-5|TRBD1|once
TGCGCCAGCAGCCCGGACAACAGGGGATGGGAGACCCAGTACTTC
CASSPDNRGWETQYF
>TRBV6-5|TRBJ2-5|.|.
TGTGCCAGCAGCTGGGGGGAGACCCAGTACTTC
CASSWGETQYF
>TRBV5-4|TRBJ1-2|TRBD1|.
TGTGCCAGCAGCCTCCGCTCGGGACAGGGGAACTATGGCTACACCTTC
CASSLRSGQGNYGYTF
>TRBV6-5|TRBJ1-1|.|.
TGTGCCAGCAGTTACTCGTACGAGAACACTGAAGCTTTCTTT
CASSYSYENTEAFF
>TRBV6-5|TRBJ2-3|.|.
TGTGCCAGCAGCCAAGACGCGATAGATACGCAGTATTTT
CASSQDAIDTQYF
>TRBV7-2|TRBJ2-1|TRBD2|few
TGTGCCAGCAGCAGAGGGACTAGCGGACGTAATGAGCAGTTCTTC
CASSRGTSGRNEQFF
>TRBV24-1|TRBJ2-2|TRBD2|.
TGTGCCGCCCGGACTAGCGGGAACACCGGGGAGCTGTTTTTT
CAARTSGNTGELFF
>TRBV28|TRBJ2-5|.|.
TGTGCCAGCAGTCCCCGGACAAGACAGACCCAGTACTTC
CASSPRTRQTQYF
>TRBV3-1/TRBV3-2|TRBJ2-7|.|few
TGTGCCAGCAGCCAAGAAGGGGGGGGTAGCGGGCGCACCTACGAGCAGTACTTC
CASSQEGGGSGRTYEQYF
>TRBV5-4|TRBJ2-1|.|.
TGTGCCAGCAGCCCCAGACTATCTGCATACAATGAGCAGTTCTTC
CASSPRLSAYNEQFF
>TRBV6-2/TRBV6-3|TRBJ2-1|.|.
TGTGCCAGCAGTCGGGACTCCATCTCCTACAATGAGCAGTTCTTC
CASSRDSISYNEQFF
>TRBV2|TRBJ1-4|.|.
TGTGCCAGCTGGGACCCTTCGCTTAATGAAAAACTGTTTTTT
CASWDPSLNEKLFF
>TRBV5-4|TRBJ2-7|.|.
TGTGCCAGCAGCCCGCCCGCCGGCGAGCAGTACTTC
CASSPPAGEQYF